Listed here are 32 T cell receptor beta chains from one sample, sequenced in a study of blood T cell repertoires in COVID-19. Measured with immunoSEQ multiplex PCR; TCRdb has only the in-frame clones, and not every one. The table has about 270,000 clones, about 89% seen once. Sequencing used peripheral blood. These receptors were taken from a man between 40 and 49 years old who had recovered from COVID-19.

V gene TRBV19 combines with J gene TRBJ2-1; possibly TRBD1 for D (6 bases). Germline CDR1 is LNHDA and CDR2 is SQIVND (reference sequence). V lost 8 bases and J lost 7, with 12 bases in between. The CDR3 covers 12 residues. CDR3 sequence (DNA): TGTGCCAGTCGCCGGGACACTAATGAGCAGTTCTTC. This translates into CASRRDTNEQFF.

This clone was seen only once. CDR3 sequence: CASSLVNNEQFF. The DNA for the CDR3 is TGCGCCAGCAGCTTGGTTAACAATGAGCAGTTCTTC. The chain recombines TRBV5-1 with TRBJ2-1; D is unresolved. CDR3 length equals 12 residues. Deletions cut 0 bases from V and 5 bases from J, with 3 bases between. Germline CDR1 and CDR2: SGHRS and YFSETQ.

This sequence joins TRBV6-2 or TRBV6-3 and TRBJ1-1; 8 bases map to TRBD1. V trimming: 4 bases; J trimming: 3 bases; junction bases outside the gene matches: 10. The CDR3 loop spans 16 amino acids. CDR1 and CDR2 from the germline V gene are MNHEY and SVGEGT. The DNA of the CDR3 is TGTGCCAGCAGTTCCAGGGGGCTGGGCTGGGACACTGAAGCTTTCTTT. Encoded protein: CASSSRGLGWDTEAFF.

V gene TRBV6-2 or TRBV6-3 combines with J gene TRBJ2-2, with 11 bases matching TRBD1. Trimming removed 4 bases from V and 7 bases from J; junction bases left unmatched: 5. The CDR3 has 15 amino acids. Germline V gene data show CDR1 as MNHEY and CDR2 as SVGEGT. The CDR3 nucleotides read TGTGCCAGCAGTTCTCCGGGACAGGGGGTCGGGGAGCTGTTTTTT. Encoded protein: CASSSPGQGVGELFF.

This clone has only one observation. The DNA of the CDR3 is TGTGCTAGTGGTTTGGTATACGGGGAGCAGTACTTC. Translating gives CASGLVYGEQYF. V gene TRBV12-5 combines with J gene TRBJ2-7; D call uncertain. V was shortened by 0 bases and J by 7 bases, with 7 bases between the two germline ends. The CDR3 has 12 residues. Germline assignment: CDR1 LGHNT and CDR2 FRNRAP.

This clone showed up just once. The rearrangement links TRBV5-1 to TRBJ2-3; 9 bases fit TRBD1. J gave up 4 bases and V 3 bases, and 6 bases lay outside the gene matches. CDR1 is SGHRS, CDR2 YFSETQ, per germline. The CDR3 loop spans 15 amino acids. The CDR3 protein is CASSSGQGTPDTQYF. The CDR3 DNA reads as TGCGCCAGCAGCTCCGGACAGGGGACCCCAGATACGCAGTATTTT.

The chain couples TRBV2 to TRBJ1-2; 9 nucleotides agree with TRBD1. CDR1 is SNHLY, CDR2 FYNNEI, per germline. The length of the CDR3 is 13 residues. Trimming removed 6 bases from V and 6 bases from J; junction bases left unmatched: 5. Written as DNA, the CDR3 is TGTGCCAGCAGCGTCGACAGGGGGAATGGCTACACCTTC. Translation gives CASSVDRGNGYTF.

J is TRBJ2-3 and V is TRBV7-6, with 10 bases aligning to TRBD2. CDR3 length equals 15 residues. Per germline, CDR1 SGHVS and CDR2 FNYEAQ. V shed 4 bases, J shed 5 bases, and the junction held 6 bases outside the gene matches. The DNA for the CDR3 is TGTGCCAGCAGCTCCCCGAGCGGGAGGGTAGATACGCAGTATTTT. Residues: CASSSPSGRVDTQYF.

The CDR3 DNA reads as TGTGCCAGCATCACGGGCGGGGCCCACAATGAGCAGTTCTTC. Translating gives CASITGGAHNEQFF. J is TRBJ2-1 and V is TRBV13; D is perhaps TRBD2 (6 bases). Germline V gives CDR1 PRHDT, CDR2 FYEKMQ (reference sequence). V shed 7 bases and J shed 5 bases, with 15 bases lying between them. The CDR3 extends over 14 amino acids. The whole variable domain, remainder taken from reference TRBV13 and TRBJ2-1, is AAGVIQSPRHLIKEKRETATLKCYPIPRHDTVYWYQQGPGQDPQFLISFYEKMQSDKGSIPDRFSAQQFSDYHSELNMSSLELGDSALYFCASITGGAHNEQFFGPGTRLTVL.

This clone appeared a single time. The CDR3 loop reads CASSSSGGMTYEQYF. The CDR3 DNA reads TGTGCCAGCAGCAGTAGCGGGGGAATGACCTACGAGCAGTACTTC. This chain uses TRBV7-9 with TRBJ2-7, with TRBD2 matching over 9 bases. Germline values: CDR1 SEHNR, CDR2 FQNEAQ (reference sequence). V was pared by 5 bases and J by 2 bases, with 7 bases of the junction left unmatched. This CDR3 region has 15 residues.

CDR3 nucleotide sequence: TGTGCCAGCAATCAGTGGGAGGGCCGCGGTACGCAGTATTTT. It translates to CASNQWEGRGTQYF. V gene TRBV6-5 combines with J gene TRBJ2-3; 7 nucleotides agree with TRBD2. V lost 7 bases, J lost 8 bases, and 12 bases stayed unmatched. Germline-derived CDR1 and CDR2 are MNHEY and SVGAGI. The CDR3 sequence is 14 residues long.

The rearrangement joins TRBV30 to TRBJ1-3, with TRBD1 identical over 8 bases. The CDR3 extends over 15 amino acids. Germline CDR1 GTSNPN, CDR2 SVGIG (reference sequence). V lost 4 bases, J lost 3 bases, and 8 bases stayed unmatched. The chain's CDR3 is CAWNIDRGYGNTIYF. CDR3 nucleotide sequence: TGTGCCTGGAATATAGACAGGGGATATGGAAACACCATATATTTT.

The rearrangement uses TRBV6-6 and TRBJ1-6, with 9 bases aligning to TRBD1. Germline trimming cut 9 bases from V and 9 bases from J; bases unmatched to any gene: 3. The CDR3 has 12 amino acids. Germline values: CDR1 MNHNY, CDR2 SVGAGI (reference sequence). The CDR3 DNA reads TGTGCCAGGGGACAGGGTACTTCACCCCTCCACTTT. Protein product: CARGQGTSPLHF.

The J gene is TRBJ2-3, the V gene TRBV5-1; possible D gene TRBD1, 5 bases. Germline-derived CDR1 and CDR2 are SGHRS and YFSETQ. V was pared by 3 bases and J by 2 bases, with 13 bases between. The CDR3 covers 15 residues. The CDR3 DNA is TGCGCCAGCAGCTGGCAGGGTCCCTCCACAGATACGCAGTATTTT. It specifies CASSWQGPSTDTQYF.

This chain joins TRBV5-6 and TRBJ2-3, with D unresolved. The CDR3 consists of 16 residues. V lost 2 bases, J lost 5 bases, and 18 bases lay in between. Germline values: CDR1 SGHDT, CDR2 YYEEEE. DNA of the CDR3: TGTGCCAGCAGCTTCGGGTTCAGTCCGCGGAAAGATACGCAGTATTTT. Protein sequence: CASSFGFSPRKDTQYF.

This chain joins TRBV7-2 and TRBJ2-3, with TRBD1 matching over 8 bases. The CDR3 runs 13 residues. Germline trimming cut 8 bases from V and 7 bases from J; bases unmatched to any gene: 8. Germline V gives CDR1 SGHTA, CDR2 FQGNSA. CDR3 sequence: CASRGQATNTQYF. CDR3 sequence (DNA): TGTGCCAGCCGGGGACAGGCCACGAATACGCAGTATTTT.

V is TRBV4-3 and J is TRBJ1-4, with no clear D. In germline, CDR1 is LGHNA, CDR2 YSLEER. Trimming took off 1 base at V and 2 bases at J, with 8 bases between the two ends. This CDR3 comprises 15 residues. The CDR3 loop is CASSQGGGTNEKLFF. CDR3 nucleotides: TGCGCCAGCAGCCAAGGAGGCGGGACTAATGAAAAACTGTTTTTT.

The J gene is TRBJ2-3, the V gene TRBV25-1; 8 bases line up with TRBD2. Trimming at V came to 1 base and at J to 6 bases, leaving 15 bases not matched to a gene. The CDR3 totals 18 residues. In germline, CDR1 is MGHDK, CDR2 SYGVNS. CDR3 residues: CASSESRLAGLGWDTQYF. CDR3 coding DNA: TGTGCCAGCAGTGAATCTCGCCTCGCGGGACTAGGTTGGGATACGCAGTATTTT.

The chain has TRBV3-1 (or the pseudogene TRBV3-2) and TRBJ1-2; TRBD1 matches 7 bases. The germline CDR1 and CDR2 sequences are LGHDT and YNNKEL (reference sequence). J was trimmed by 2 bases and V by 5 bases; bases with no gene match: 8. This CDR3 is 15 amino acids long. The CDR3 spells CASSLAGGGNYGYTF. In nucleotides, the CDR3 is TGTGCCAGCAGCTTAGCGGGAGGGGGCAACTATGGCTACACCTTC.

The genes are TRBV10-3 and TRBJ1-3; 7 positions match TRBD1. Trimming at V came to 10 bases and at J to 7 bases, leaving 7 bases not matched to a gene. CDR3 length: 12 amino acids. Germline V gene data show CDR1 as ENHRY and CDR2 as SYGVKD. DNA of the CDR3: TGTGCCACACTGACAGGGCCCAACACCATATATTTT. Protein product: CATLTGPNTIYF.

The chain is built from TRBV18 and TRBJ2-7, with TRBD2 as a possible D gene (5 bases). Germline assignment: CDR1 KGHSH and CDR2 LQKENI. V was clipped by 6 bases and J by 1 base, with 10 bases between them. The CDR3 spans 13 residues. CDR3 bases: TGTGCCAGCTCGCCCTCGGGGTCCTACGAGCAGTACTTC. Its translation: CASSPSGSYEQYF.

The chain is built from TRBV6-5 and TRBJ1-2; 11 positions match TRBD1. Germline assignment: CDR1 MNHEY and CDR2 SVGAGI. The CDR3 loop spans 14 amino acids. The V gene end was trimmed by 5 bases and the J gene end by 8 bases; junction bases not matched to a gene: 7. DNA of the CDR3: TGTGCCAGCAGTCGGGACAGGGGGGTATTGGGCTACACCTTC. It is translated as CASSRDRGVLGYTF.

This chain joins TRBV23-1 and TRBJ1-2; weak D call: TRBD1 (5 bases). TRBV23-1 is an open reading frame whose function is uncertain. This CDR3 has 14 amino acids. Trimming stripped 1 base from V and 10 bases from J, with 16 bases between. Here the CDR3 DNA reads TGCGCCAGCAGTCAATGGGGGACTTTCCGGACCTACACCTTC. It codes for CASSQWGTFRTYTF.

The chain is built from TRBV7-2 and TRBJ2-7, with 9 bases lining up with TRBD1. This CDR3 spans 14 amino acids. Germline CDR1 is SGHTA and CDR2 is FQGNSA. J gave up 3 bases and V 5 bases, and 5 bases lay outside the gene matches. The CDR3 DNA reads TGTGCCAGCAGCCCGACGACAGGGGGCTACGAGCAGTACTTC. This codes for CASSPTTGGYEQYF.

This sequence joins TRBV7-8 and TRBJ2-1, with D unclear. The germline gives CDR1 SGHVS, CDR2 FQNEAQ. Trimming took off 5 bases at V and 0 bases at J, with 11 bases between the two ends. This CDR3 region has 15 residues. DNA of the CDR3: TGTGCCAGCAGCGTGGGCCACTCCTCCTACAATGAGCAGTTCTTC. Translation gives CASSVGHSSYNEQFF. The complete variable domain, with remaining parts taken from reference TRBV7-8 and TRBJ2-1, reads GAGVSQSPRYKVAKRGQDVALRCDPISGHVSLFWYQQALGQGPEFLTYFQNEAQLDKSGLPSDRFFAERPEGSVSTLKIQRTQQEDSAVYLCASSVGHSSYNEQFFGPGTRLTVL.

The J gene is TRBJ2-5, the V gene TRBV19, with 13 bases matching TRBD2. Trimming removed 5 bases from V and 5 bases from J; junction bases left unmatched: 11. Germline CDR1 and CDR2: LNHDA and SQIVND (reference sequence). This CDR3 has 17 residues. CDR3 in DNA: TGTGCCAGTAGTGCCCTTGGACTAGCGGGAGCTCGGGAGACCCAGTACTTC. This encodes CASSALGLAGARETQYF.

The chain employs TRBV3-1 (or the pseudogene TRBV3-2) and TRBJ1-3, with a tentative D call TRBD1 (5 bases). The CDR3 runs 15 residues. Trimming removed 8 bases from V and 0 bases from J, with 14 bases in between. Germline V CDR1 and CDR2: LGHDT, YNNKEL (reference sequence). The CDR3 loop is CASRRDWNSGNTIYF. The CDR3 DNA is TGTGCCAGCCGCCGGGACTGGAACTCTGGAAACACCATATATTTT.

The chain is built from TRBV2 and TRBJ1-3, with D unresolved. There are 12 residues in the CDR3. Germline lookup yields CDR1 SNHLY and CDR2 FYNNEI. Trimming left V 7 bases short and J 2 bases short, with 6 bases between. The CDR3 protein is CASIVTGNTIYF. CDR3 bases: TGTGCCAGCATTGTTACTGGAAACACCATATATTTT.

The V call is TRBV19, the J call TRBJ1-2; unclear D gene. The germline gives CDR1 LNHDA, CDR2 SQIVND (reference sequence). V was clipped by 2 bases and J by 0 bases, with 7 bases between them. This CDR3 is built from 14 residues. DNA of the CDR3: TGTGCCAGTAGTATAATCCCCACTAACTATGGCTACACCTTC. This codes for CASSIIPTNYGYTF.

In regard to this clone: The same CDR3 is also encoded by other DNA sequences in this sample. This chain joins TRBV5-1 and TRBJ2-6; the match to TRBD1 covers 10 bases. Germline loops: CDR1 SGHRS, CDR2 YFSETQ. The CDR3 runs 17 residues. V shed 4 bases, J shed 1 base, and the junction held 5 bases outside the gene matches. The CDR3 coding sequence is TGCGCCAGCAGCCTGAGGGACAGGGGATCTGGGGCCAACGTCCTGACTTTC. As protein: CASSLRDRGSGANVLTF.

This clone was seen more than once but under ten times. The gene calls are TRBV19 and TRBJ1-5; D call uncertain. V shed 3 bases and J shed 7 bases, with 19 bases lying between them. CDR3 size: 16 residues. The germline gives CDR1 LNHDA, CDR2 SQIVND (reference sequence). This CDR3 is CASSILNRGLGQPQHF. CDR3 nucleotides: TGTGCCAGTAGTATTTTAAACCGAGGGTTGGGGCAGCCCCAGCATTTT.

The table lists this clone with a count of one. The chain employs TRBV2 and TRBJ1-2; the D is unclear. The V gene lost 6 bases and the J gene lost 2 bases, with 10 bases spanning the gap. CDR3 length equals 13 residues. Looked up from germline, CDR1 is SNHLY and CDR2 is FYNNEI. CDR3 DNA: TGTGCCAGCAGGTTCGGGGAGAACTATGGCTACACCTTC. Translated: CASRFGENYGYTF.